Reported below is one T cell receptor (beta chain). The specificity of this receptor is unknown. Base-call qualities are not available, and no considerably larger clone is one nucleotide away. The CDR3 numbers 16 residues from cysteine through phenylalanine. Here the CDR3 DNA is all that survives: 48 bases in frame from base 1. CDR1 is given as SGHTA and CDR2 as FQGNSA, both from the germline V gene. After removal of 1 base from V and 10 bases from J, the junction retains 13 bases not matched to a gene. TCRbeta CDR3 regions were amplified from genomic DNA by means of the immunoSEQ Assay, a bias-controlled multiplex PCR. The authors' pipeline ran thus. Within the assay, amplification of reference gene primers was used to estimate how many nucleated cells each sample contained. Sequence reads were collapsed and filtered to measure the absolute abundance of every unique TCRbeta CDR3 rearrangement. For each sample, productive Simpson clonality was calculated as the square root of Simpson's diversity index over productive rearrangements. This is the immuneACCESS table as TCRdb keeps it, with only in-frame sequences that have V and J called. A part of the clones is gone; compared with another copy, unresolved V genes explain less than half, and the rest is unexplained. D and trimming were read from the DNA, whereas the V and J calls and clone size are those reported in that table. The sample table lists fewer than 100,000 clones, approximately 78% of them with a count of one. The ten largest clones represent under 35% of the sample.

These data belong to a study of blood T cell repertoires in COVID-19 (dated by TCRdb to the early 2020s). Some background on the complete study: Collaborator samples came from the United States, Italy and Spain and covered acute and convalescent phases of COVID-19. The prospective study material was composed of cDNA or gDNA derived from T cells, B-cell-depleted T cells, or PBMCs. Subjects who had been exposed to COVID-19, were actively infected with it, or had recovered from it provided the deeply sampled blood TCRbeta repertoires that made up the dataset. The repertoires were released in a freely available public database intended as a resource for research on the immune response to SARS-CoV-2. Samples came from the ongoing ImmuneRACE study (first 160 participants) plus 1,254 subjects from 6 global collaborators. Nearly every sample came with metadata listing a de-identified subject ID, COVID-19 status, age in years and sex. Where available, HLA class I and class II types were taken from metadata supplied by the sample provider and were not determined by assay-based typing. Points the paper makes about the study in general: How much clinical and demographic metadata was included differed by source and by participant, and the metadata was provided uncurated.

Collaborating institutions collected whole blood in K2EDTA tubes following their own protocols. For TCRbeta analysis, collaborators shipped samples as frozen whole blood, isolated PBMCs, or DNA extracted from either of those sample types. Rearrangement joined TRBV7-2 to TRBJ1-5, with 7 junctional bases fitting TRBD1. Material for sequencing was peripheral blood. This receptor was taken from a human donor in a cohort sampled during active COVID-19. The CDR3 reads CASSLGAWGDRVPQHF. In nucleotide form, the sequence is TGTGCCAGCAGCTTAGGCGCGTGGGGAGACAGGGTACCCCAGCATTTT.